Listed here is a single T cell receptor beta chain. The sample comes from a study of blood T cell repertoires in COVID-19. Turning to the study itself: From the United States, Italy and Spain came samples of acute and convalescent COVID-19. From T cells, B-cell-depleted T cells, or PBMCs came the material, which was cDNA or gDNA.

Original analysis: How many nucleated cells were present was estimated from reference gene primer amplification. TCRdb's copy holds only in-frame clones and misses some; the assay was immunoSEQ multiplex PCR. Clone size and the V and J calls come from that table; the DNA yielded D and trimming. There are about 300,000 clones in the sample; approximately 82% occur only once, and 1.2% lies in the top ten. The sequence derives from a woman in her forties or fifties with acute or convalescent COVID-19. The sequenced sample consisted of peripheral blood.

The CDR3 sequence is CASSLDRSFTDTQYF. As DNA, the CDR3 is TGCGCCAGCAGCTTGGACAGATCCTTCACAGATACGCAGTATTTT. This sequence joins TRBV5-1 and TRBJ2-3; D is unresolved. The germline V gene has CDR1 SGHRS and CDR2 YFSETQ. V dropped 0 bases and J dropped 2 bases, with 10 bases sitting between them. The CDR3 has 15 amino acids.